The 8 T cell receptor beta chains listed next were all sequenced from one sample in a study of cytomegalovirus exposure and HLA in healthy donors. Researchers ran the PCR with 60 Vbeta and 13 Jbeta primers. Generated by immunoSEQ multiplex PCR, the TCRdb table keeps only in-frame clones and is missing some. Its listing shows some 82,000 clones. Sequencing input: PBMCs. The receptor set was obtained from a woman in her thirties in good health and CMV-seronegative.

The gene calls are TRBV29-1 and TRBJ1-3; no firm D call. The V and J ends lost 6 bases and 0 bases respectively, with 12 bases between them. Germline V lookup: CDR1 SQVTM, CDR2 ANQGSEA. This CDR3 has 14 residues. CDR3: CSVWTDYSGNTIYF. In DNA form, the CDR3 reads TGCAGCGTCTGGACGGACTACTCTGGAAACACCATATATTTT.

V usage is TRBV6-1 and J usage is TRBJ2-7, with 9 bases lining up with TRBD1. Per germline, CDR1 MNHNS and CDR2 SASEGT. This CDR3 has 15 residues. V lost 5 bases and J lost 4; bases outside the gene matches: 9. The CDR3 reads CASSHGTGTGYEQYF. In nucleotides, the CDR3 is TGTGCCAGCAGTCATGGGACAGGGACCGGTTACGAGCAGTACTTC.

This chain links TRBV19 with TRBJ1-5, with 7 bases matching TRBD1. Per germline, CDR1 LNHDA and CDR2 SQIVND (reference sequence). The CDR3 is 14 residues long. Losses at the gene ends were 7 bases for V and 6 bases for J; bases not matched to a gene: 9. CDR3 nucleotide sequence: TGTGCCAGTAACCTCCGACAGGGAAGTCAGCCCCAGCATTTT. It is translated as CASNLRQGSQPQHF.

The chain carries TRBV7-9 and TRBJ1-3; D ambiguous. Germline CDR1 reads SEHNR; CDR2 reads FQNEAQ (reference sequence). Trimming took 11 bases from V and 0 from J, leaving 11 bases between them. This CDR3 has 13 amino acids. Here the CDR3 reads CAGEVNSGNTIYF. The DNA of the CDR3 is TGTGCCGGGGAGGTTAACTCTGGAAACACCATATATTTT.

The gene calls are TRBV29-1 and TRBJ2-3; TRBD2 matches 13 bases. The CDR3 has 15 residues. Germline CDR1 is SQVTM and CDR2 is ANQGSEA. The trim removed 5 bases at V and 4 bases at J, leaving 6 bases unmatched. In DNA form, the CDR3 reads TGCAGCGTTAGGACTAGCGGGAGTTGGGCAGATACGCAGTATTTT. Its protein is CSVRTSGSWADTQYF.

The chain carries TRBV9 and TRBJ1-1; 7 bases are shared with TRBD1. The V gene's germline CDR1 is SGDLS and CDR2 YYNGEE. CDR3 length equals 14 residues. V lost 4 bases and J lost 4; bases outside the gene matches: 7. The CDR3 sequence: CASSKDRTSTEAFF. As DNA, the CDR3 is TGTGCCAGCAGCAAGGACAGGACCAGCACTGAAGCTTTCTTT.

J is TRBJ2-5 and V is TRBV29-1; D is possibly TRBD1 (6 bases). The germline V gene has CDR1 SQVTM and CDR2 ANQGSEA. The CDR3 is 15 amino acids. Trimming removed 0 bases at V and 0 bases at J, with 11 bases between. CDR3 in amino acids: CSVEDGQTYQETQYF. The CDR3 coding sequence is TGCAGCGTTGAAGACGGACAGACTTACCAAGAGACCCAGTACTTC.

This chain connects TRBV2 to TRBJ1-1; D is perhaps TRBD1 (5 bases). The CDR3 loop spans 12 amino acids. Trimming pared 8 bases from V and 6 bases from J, leaving 13 bases between. From germline, CDR1 is SNHLY and CDR2 FYNNEI. The CDR3 nucleotides are TGTGCCAGCGGTTACGGGGGAGCTGAAGCTTTCTTT. This translates into CASGYGGAEAFF. Looking up the rest from reference TRBV2 and TRBJ1-1 gives the full variable domain: EPEVTQTPSHQVTQMGQEVILRCVPISNHLYFYWYRQILGQKVEFLVSFYNNEISEKSEIFDDQFSVERPDGSNFTLKIRSTKLEDSAMYFCASGYGGAEAFFGQGTRLTVV.